This T cell receptor (beta chain) was sequenced during a study of blood T cell repertoires in COVID-19. How the authors handled the data: Amplification with reference gene primers provided the estimates of nucleated cell counts. The assay was immunoSEQ multiplex PCR, and TCRdb's table has in-frame clones only and misses some. D and trimming were read from the DNA, whereas the V and J calls and clone size are those reported in that table. The sample lists more than 50,000 clones; roughly 90% were seen once. Germline V lookup: CDR1 KGHDR, CDR2 SFDVKD. With 4 bases removed from V and 1 base from J, the gap between germline ends came to 18 bases. This CDR3 contains 17 residues.

J is TRBJ1-2 and V is TRBV24-1, with D unresolved. The receptor's source is a human donor in a cohort sampled during active COVID-19. Sequencing was carried out using peripheral blood. The CDR3, as DNA: TGTGCCACCAGTGACCCTTCGACGGGGAATATTAACTATGGCTACACCTTC. This encodes CATSDPSTGNINYGYTF.